This T cell receptor beta chain was captured by sequencing in a study of OX40 agonist ivuxolimab in advanced cancers. This clone was observed once. TCRdb keeps only in-frame clones here, not all; method: immunoSEQ multiplex PCR. This table has 55,000 to 80,000 clones, approximately 89% appearing once. This sequence was found in an adult with an advanced solid tumor such as melanoma, head and neck, liver or kidney cancer. Sequencing was performed on CD4+ or CD8+ T cells sorted from blood, taken in a trial of the OX40 agonist ivuxolimab.

The CDR3 bases are TGCGCCAGCGTCGAGGAGAACAGGGACTACAATGAGCAGTTCTTC. The encoded protein is CASVEENRDYNEQFF. The chain joins TRBV5-1 to TRBJ2-1; D is possibly TRBD1 (6 bases). The CDR3 runs to 15 residues. Trimming pared 7 bases from V and 3 bases from J, leaving 17 bases between. From germline, CDR1 is SGHRS and CDR2 YFSETQ.